Listed here are 27 T cell receptor beta chains from one sample, sequenced in a study of blood T cell repertoires in COVID-19. Method: immunoSEQ multiplex PCR; TCRdb's copy keeps in-frame clones and lacks some. The sample contains about 13,000 clones, around 76% of which appear only once. The sequencing sample was made of peripheral blood. The origin of the receptors is a woman aged 80 or over with acute or convalescent COVID-19.

This clone was counted a few times. The chain carries TRBV5-1 and TRBJ1-1, with 7 bases fitting TRBD1. J was trimmed by 1 base and V by 4 bases; bases with no gene match: 4. Looked up from germline, CDR1 is SGHRS and CDR2 is YFSETQ. The CDR3 has 14 residues. In nucleotides, the CDR3 is TGCGCCAGCAGCCTGCAGGGGGGGAACACTGAAGCTTTCTTT. It yields the protein CASSLQGGNTEAFF.

The table lists this clone with a few counts. The V gene is TRBV10-3, the J gene TRBJ2-3; D remains unclear. The length of the CDR3 is 17 residues. The germline gives CDR1 ENHRY, CDR2 SYGVKD. V dropped 0 bases and J dropped 0 bases, with 13 bases sitting between them. The CDR3 DNA sequence: TGTGCCATCAGTGAGTCGGCACCGGGTTCAAGCACAGATACGCAGTATTTT. It encodes CAISESAPGSSTDTQYF.

This chain connects TRBV9 to TRBJ1-6; TRBD1 agrees at 9 bases. This CDR3 has 16 amino acids. J lost 7 bases, V lost 0 bases, and 5 bases had no gene match. CDR1 is SGDLS and CDR2 is YYNGEE in the germline V gene. The CDR3 is CASSVALQGANSPLHF. DNA for the CDR3: TGTGCCAGCAGCGTAGCCTTACAGGGGGCGAATTCACCCCTCCACTTT.

V and J are TRBV28 and TRBJ1-6; the D gene is possibly TRBD1 (5 bases). There are 14 residues in the CDR3. V gave up 6 bases and J gave up 9 bases, with 15 bases separating them. From germline, CDR1 is MDHEN and CDR2 SYDVKM. The CDR3 bases are TGTGCCAGCAGGTGGGCAGGGTTGAGTTCACCCCTCCACTTT. Translated: CASRWAGLSSPLHF.

The V gene is TRBV20-1, the J gene TRBJ2-1, with TRBD2 matching over 8 bases. CDR3 size: 16 residues. The V gene's germline CDR1 is DFQATT and CDR2 SNEGSKA (reference sequence). Unmatched junction bases numbered 12, after V lost 3 bases and J lost 5 bases. The CDR3 DNA reads as TGCAGTGCTAGTGGTGGGTTAGCGGGATACGACAATGAGCAGTTCTTC. Its protein product is CSASGGLAGYDNEQFF.

V is TRBV24-1 and J is TRBJ2-3, with 8 bases identical to TRBD2. The V gene's germline CDR1 is KGHDR and CDR2 SFDVKD. This CDR3 comprises 13 residues. V was clipped by 7 bases and J by 5 bases; unmatched bases: 4. The CDR3 sequence: CATSGGAEDTQYF. The CDR3 bases are TGTGCCACCAGCGGGGGGGCGGAAGATACGCAGTATTTT.

J is TRBJ1-2 and V is TRBV11-2; no clear D. This CDR3 is built from 12 residues. V was pared by 5 bases and J by 6 bases, with 10 bases between. The germline gives CDR1 SGHAT, CDR2 FQNNGV. The CDR3 is CASSPDIHGYTF. The DNA for the CDR3 is TGTGCCAGCAGCCCCGACATCCATGGCTACACCTTC.

The table lists this clone with a few counts. This chain links TRBV11-2 with TRBJ2-7; a weak D match, TRBD1 (6 bases). CDR3 length: 15 amino acids. Germline assignment: CDR1 SGHAT and CDR2 FQNNGV. The V gene lost 5 bases and the J gene lost 6 bases, with 20 bases spanning the gap. CDR3 bases: TGTGCCAGCAGCCCCTTCCCGGGACAAACTGTCGAGCAGTACTTC. Amino acid sequence: CASSPFPGQTVEQYF.

V gene TRBV6-6 combines with J gene TRBJ1-3; maybe TRBD1 (6 bases). CDR1 is MNHNY and CDR2 is SVGAGI in the germline V gene (reference sequence). The CDR3 covers 16 residues. V lost 0 bases, J lost 2 bases, and 11 bases lay in between. The CDR3 here is CASSYSRSGAGNTIYF. DNA of the CDR3: TGTGCCAGCAGTTACTCCAGGTCAGGGGCTGGAAACACCATATATTTT.

This chain links TRBV19 with TRBJ2-4; D may be TRBD1 (6 bases). CDR1 is LNHDA and CDR2 is SQIVND in the germline V gene (reference sequence). The CDR3 covers 18 residues. V shed 5 bases and J shed 2 bases, with 22 bases lying between them. The CDR3 coding sequence is TGTGCCAGTAGTTCCTCGGGTAGGACAGTGGTTTCCAAAAACATTCAGTACTTC. This gives the protein CASSSSGRTVVSKNIQYF.

V usage is TRBV29-1 and J usage is TRBJ2-7, with a weak D call TRBD2 (6 bases). Germline V gene lookup returns CDR1 SQVTM and CDR2 ANQGSEA. The CDR3 is 9 amino acids. Between the trimmed V and J ends, which lost 7 bases and 12 bases, there was a span of 13 bases. DNA for the CDR3: TGCAGCGGGGGGAGGAGTACGTACTTC. Translation: CSGGRSTYF.

This chain uses TRBV12-5 with TRBJ1-5; 7 bases match TRBD1. Germline CDR1 is LGHNT and CDR2 is FRNRAP. V gave up 2 bases and J gave up 0 bases; unmatched junction bases: 4. The CDR3 contains 16 residues. The CDR3: CASGLMSGGSNQPQHF. CDR3 coding DNA: TGTGCTAGTGGTTTGATGTCAGGGGGTAGCAATCAGCCCCAGCATTTT.

The CDR3 loop reads CASSFSTTDTQYF. In DNA form, the CDR3 reads TGTGCCAGCAGCTTTTCTACCACAGATACGCAGTATTTT. This chain joins TRBV7-3 and TRBJ2-3; D is undetermined. CDR3 length equals 13 residues. The germline CDR1 and CDR2 sequences are SGHTA and FQGTGA. The V and J ends lost 3 bases and 2 bases respectively, with 6 bases between them.

The CDR3 sequence: CASSPGVGETQYF. CDR3 in DNA: TGTGCCAGCAGCCCCGGAGTTGGAGAGACCCAGTACTTC. This chain uses TRBV7-7 with TRBJ2-5, with D unresolved. V was pared by 5 bases and J by 4 bases, with 11 bases between. The CDR3 is made up of 13 amino acids. Germline V lookup: CDR1 SSHAT, CDR2 FNYEAQ (reference sequence).

A few counts support this clone. J is TRBJ2-2 and V is TRBV27, with 7 bases identical to TRBD1. The CDR3 is 13 residues long. Germline V gene lookup returns CDR1 MNHEY and CDR2 SMNVEV (reference sequence). The junction had 1 base not matched to a gene; V was cut back by 0 bases and J by 9 bases. The CDR3 nucleotides are TGTGCCAGCAGTTTATCTAGGGGGCGGGAGCTGTTTTTT. Translation: CASSLSRGRELFF.

This clone was picked up a small number of times. V is TRBV7-2 and J is TRBJ1-2; no clear D gene. The germline V and J ends were trimmed by 5 bases and 8 bases, with 15 bases remaining between them. The germline CDR1 and CDR2 sequences are SGHTA and FQGNSA. The CDR3 consists of 13 residues. CDR3 region: CASSLDGGAGYTF. The CDR3 DNA reads TGTGCCAGCAGCCTAGACGGAGGTGCGGGCTACACCTTC.

The table lists this clone with a count of one. The rearrangement joins TRBV25-1 to TRBJ2-2, with 7 bases that match TRBD1. Germline V lookup: CDR1 MGHDK, CDR2 SYGVNS. Trimming took 4 bases from V and 0 from J; bases not matched to a gene: 2. The CDR3 totals 15 residues. CDR3 loop: CASSGQGPNTGELFF. The CDR3 DNA sequence: TGTGCCAGCAGTGGACAGGGACCGAACACCGGGGAGCTGTTTTTT.

In its sample, this clone was seen many times. This chain connects TRBV6-2 or TRBV6-3 to TRBJ2-7, with TRBD1 identical over 8 bases. Per germline, CDR1 MNHEY and CDR2 SVGEGT. The CDR3 totals 15 residues. V lost 2 bases, J lost 2 bases, and 5 bases stayed unmatched. As DNA, the CDR3 is TGTGCCAGCAGTTACACCCCGGACAGGGCCTACGAGCAGTACTTC. The encoded protein is CASSYTPDRAYEQYF.

The chain employs TRBV27 and TRBJ2-4, with TRBD2 matching 7 bases. CDR1 is MNHEY, CDR2 SMNVEV, per germline (reference sequence). The CDR3 length is 14 residues. Germline trimming cut 5 bases from V and 5 bases from J; bases unmatched to any gene: 6. The CDR3 region is CASSRDYRQNIQYF. The CDR3 nucleotides read TGTGCCAGCAGTCGGGACTACCGGCAAAACATTCAGTACTTC.

The chain combines TRBV15 with TRBJ2-1; 9 nucleotides line up with TRBD2. Germline V gene lookup returns CDR1 LNHNV and CDR2 YYDKDF (reference sequence). There are 17 residues in the CDR3. The trim removed 0 bases at V and 4 bases at J, leaving 7 bases unmatched. In DNA, the CDR3 is TGTGCCACCAGCAGAGAGGCCGGAGCGGGGGGTTACAATGAGCAGTTCTTC. It translates to CATSREAGAGGYNEQFF.

This clone was detected only a few times. V and J are TRBV6-6 and TRBJ1-4; no clear D gene. The length of the CDR3 is 13 residues. V gave up 5 bases and J gave up 8 bases, with 12 bases separating them. CDR1 is MNHNY, CDR2 SVGAGI, per germline (reference sequence). CDR3 residues: CASSPPVGEKLFF. CDR3 sequence (DNA): TGTGCCAGCAGTCCCCCGGTGGGCGAAAAACTGTTTTTT.

This clone was seen only once. This chain links TRBV5-1 with TRBJ2-2, with a tentative D call TRBD1 (5 bases). This CDR3 spans 16 amino acids. Germline V lookup: CDR1 SGHRS, CDR2 YFSETQ. V lost 0 bases and J lost 2, with 11 bases in between. CDR3 protein: CASSLGLQENTGELFF. The CDR3 nucleotides read TGCGCCAGCAGCTTGGGGTTACAGGAAAACACCGGGGAGCTGTTTTTT. Complete variable domain (other parts from reference TRBV5-1 and TRBJ2-2): KAGVTQTPRYLIKTRGQQVTLSCSPISGHRSVSWYQQTPGQGLQFLFEYFSETQRNKGNFPGRFSGRQFSNSRSEMNVSTLELGDSALYLCASSLGLQENTGELFFGEGSRLTVL.

This chain links TRBV24-1 with TRBJ2-1; D is unresolved. Trimming pared 1 base from V and 8 bases from J, leaving 14 bases between. The CDR3 totals 15 residues. CDR1 KGHDR and CDR2 SFDVKD come from the germline V gene. CDR3 sequence: CATSDLRPGRDEQFF. The CDR3 DNA is TGTGCCACCAGTGATTTACGGCCTGGTCGGGATGAGCAGTTCTTC.

There are many counts of this clone. The V and J genes are TRBV18 and TRBJ2-7, with TRBD2 matching over 16 bases. The length of the CDR3 is 15 residues. Trimming cost V 8 bases and J 6 bases; bases outside gene matches: 7. Germline values: CDR1 KGHSH, CDR2 LQKENI. The CDR3 here is CASAGLAGGGLEQYF. In nucleotides, the CDR3 is TGTGCCAGCGCGGGACTAGCGGGGGGGGGCCTCGAGCAGTACTTC.

This sequence joins TRBV9 and TRBJ2-5; 7 bases align to TRBD1. From germline, CDR1 is SGDLS and CDR2 YYNGEE. This CDR3 is 14 amino acids long. The V gene end was trimmed by 7 bases and the J gene end by 5 bases; junction bases not matched to a gene: 11. The CDR3 reads CASAVTGPGETQYF. The CDR3 coding sequence is TGTGCCAGCGCGGTGACAGGGCCTGGTGAGACCCAGTACTTC.

CDR3 sequence (DNA): TGCGCCAGCAGGGACAGGGGGCTTTTGGAGACCCAGTACTTC. It encodes CASRDRGLLETQYF. J is TRBJ2-5 and V is TRBV10-2; 11 bases are a match to TRBD1. With V trimmed by 6 bases and J by 5 bases, 5 bases remained unmatched. CDR1 WSHSY and CDR2 SAAADI come from the germline V gene. This CDR3 spans 14 amino acids.

The chain has TRBV3-1 (or the pseudogene TRBV3-2) and TRBJ1-3; 7 bases line up with TRBD1. The CDR3 runs 15 residues. The ends lost 3 bases at V and 1 base at J; junction bases unmatched: 3. In germline, CDR1 is LGHDT, CDR2 YNNKEL (reference sequence). The chain's CDR3 is CASSQTGRSGNTIYF. The CDR3 DNA is TGTGCCAGCAGCCAGACAGGGAGGTCTGGAAACACCATATATTTT.